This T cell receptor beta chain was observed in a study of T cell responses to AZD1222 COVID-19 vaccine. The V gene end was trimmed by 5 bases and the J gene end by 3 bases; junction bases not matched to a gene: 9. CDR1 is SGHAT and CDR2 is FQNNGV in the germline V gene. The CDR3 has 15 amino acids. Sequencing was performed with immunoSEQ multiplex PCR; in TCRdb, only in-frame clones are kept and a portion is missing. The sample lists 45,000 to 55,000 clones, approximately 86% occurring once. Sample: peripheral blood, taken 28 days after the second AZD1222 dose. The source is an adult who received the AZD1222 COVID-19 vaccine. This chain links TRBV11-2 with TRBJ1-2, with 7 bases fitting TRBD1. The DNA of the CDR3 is TGTGCCAGCAGCCCCCGGGACAGACCTTACTATGGCTACACCTTC. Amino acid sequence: CASSPRDRPYYGYTF. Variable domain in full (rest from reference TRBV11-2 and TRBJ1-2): EAGVAQSPRYKIIEKRQSVAFWCNPISGHATLYWYQQILGQGPKLLIQFQNNGVVDDSQLPKDRFSAERLKGVDSTLKIQPAKLEDSAVYLCASSPRDRPYYGYTFGSGTRLTVV.